Below are 29 T cell receptor beta chains sequenced from a single sample in a study of blood T cell repertoires in COVID-19. This table comes from immunoSEQ multiplex PCR, and its TCRdb copy is limited to in-frame clones, with some not included. The data show some 180,000 clones, around 89% seen once. The specimen sequenced was peripheral blood. The receptors were gathered from a man aged 40-49 years with active or convalescent COVID-19.

This chain links TRBV27 with TRBJ2-7, with 9 bases fitting TRBD1. There are 15 residues in the CDR3. The germline CDR1 and CDR2 sequences are MNHEY and SMNVEV (reference sequence). V lost 5 bases and J lost 3; bases outside the gene matches: 8. CDR3: CASSPYPGQGYEQYF. CDR3 nucleotides: TGTGCCAGCAGTCCCTACCCGGGACAGGGCTACGAGCAGTACTTC.

This CDR3 is CASSPGQERYEQYF. In nucleotides, the CDR3 is TGTGCCAGCAGTCCCGGACAGGAACGCTACGAGCAGTACTTC. This chain joins TRBV27 and TRBJ2-7; 7 bases map to TRBD1. Trimming cost V 5 bases and J 3 bases; bases outside gene matches: 7. CDR1 is MNHEY, CDR2 SMNVEV, per germline (reference sequence). This CDR3 is built from 14 residues.

The chain joins TRBV2 to TRBJ2-5; 7 nucleotides match TRBD2. With 5 bases clipped from V and 7 bases from J, the junction kept 7 bases outside the gene matches. Germline assignment: CDR1 SNHLY and CDR2 FYNNEI. This CDR3 spans 13 amino acids. The CDR3 sequence: CASSLGLEATQYF. For the CDR3, the DNA is TGTGCCAGCAGTTTAGGACTAGAGGCGACCCAGTACTTC.

This clone appeared a single time. In nucleotides, the CDR3 is TGTGCCAGCCAGGGGGGCTGGGCAGGGAATCAGCCCCAGCATTTT. This codes for CASQGGWAGNQPQHF. The rearrangement joins TRBV28 to TRBJ1-5; 7 nucleotides match TRBD1. CDR1 and CDR2 (germline): MDHEN, SYDVKM. The CDR3 consists of 15 residues. With V trimmed by 8 bases and J by 4 bases, 11 bases remained unmatched.

This CDR3 reads CASSPPLARINNEQFF. The CDR3 nucleotides read TGTGCCAGTAGTCCGCCTCTAGCGCGGATTAACAATGAGCAGTTCTTC. This chain connects TRBV19 to TRBJ2-1, with D possibly TRBD2 on 6 matching bases. In germline, CDR1 is LNHDA, CDR2 SQIVND (reference sequence). V gave up 5 bases and J gave up 5 bases, with 19 bases separating them. The CDR3 sequence is 16 residues long.

This clone is a singleton in its sample. This rearrangement joins TRBV28 to TRBJ2-2; TRBD2 matches 8 bases. V dropped 1 base and J dropped 6; count of bases not matched to a gene: 13. Germline CDR1 reads MDHEN; CDR2 reads SYDVKM. The CDR3 sequence is 18 residues long. This CDR3 is CASSLLSSASGLAGELFF. In nucleotides, the CDR3 is TGTGCCAGCAGTTTATTAAGCTCGGCTAGCGGGCTTGCCGGGGAGCTGTTTTTT.

The chain recombines TRBV29-1 with TRBJ1-1, with 8 bases lining up with TRBD1. The CDR3 extends over 14 amino acids. Trimming cost V 6 bases and J 4 bases; bases outside gene matches: 10. The germline gives CDR1 SQVTM, CDR2 ANQGSEA. CDR3 in amino acids: CSVGITGGGTEAFF. CDR3 bases: TGCAGCGTGGGCATAACAGGGGGGGGCACTGAAGCTTTCTTT.

The chain is built from TRBV20-1 and TRBJ2-3; weak D call: TRBD1 (6 bases). CDR3 size: 13 residues. Trimming pared 3 bases from V and 5 bases from J, leaving 12 bases between. CDR1 is DFQATT and CDR2 is SNEGSKA in the germline V gene (reference sequence). CDR3 loop: CSASFLGGDTQYF. The CDR3 DNA sequence: TGCAGTGCTAGTTTCTTAGGGGGAGATACGCAGTATTTT.

The chain couples TRBV5-1 to TRBJ2-3; the match to TRBD1 covers 11 bases. The CDR3 has 15 residues. V gave up 6 bases and J gave up 1 base; unmatched junction bases: 4. Germline V lookup: CDR1 SGHRS, CDR2 YFSETQ. CDR3 nucleotides: TGCGCCAGCACCCCGGACAGGGGGCGCACAGATACGCAGTATTTT. It codes for CASTPDRGRTDTQYF.

V usage is TRBV19 and J usage is TRBJ1-1, with D maybe TRBD1 (6 bases). Germline CDR1 and CDR2: LNHDA and SQIVND (reference sequence). Trimming pared 3 bases from V and 3 bases from J, leaving 8 bases between. The CDR3 sequence is 13 residues long. The CDR3, as DNA: TGTGCCAGTAGTATCACAGGGTACACTGAAGCTTTCTTT. This codes for CASSITGYTEAFF.

This chain joins TRBV6-6 and TRBJ2-1; the match to TRBD2 covers 8 bases. This CDR3 has 15 residues. The trim removed 7 bases at V and 1 base at J, leaving 6 bases unmatched. Germline lookup yields CDR1 MNHNY and CDR2 SVGAGI (reference sequence). CDR3 sequence: CASTLSGRSYNEQFF. The CDR3 region has the DNA TGTGCCAGCACACTAAGCGGGAGATCCTACAATGAGCAGTTCTTC.

This chain joins TRBV7-2 and TRBJ1-1; D gene uncertain. The CDR3 extends over 15 amino acids. V was cut by 2 bases and J by 1 base, with 11 bases left in between. Per the germline V gene, CDR1 is SGHTA and CDR2 is FQGNSA. The CDR3 region has the DNA TGTGCCAGCAGCTTATTCAAAGCAGGGAACACTGAAGCTTTCTTT. Protein: CASSLFKAGNTEAFF.

The chain has TRBV6-1 and TRBJ2-7; TRBD2 matches 11 bases. After removal of 3 bases from V and 4 bases from J, the junction contained 5 bases not matched to a gene. The CDR3 loop spans 15 amino acids. Germline V gives CDR1 MNHNS, CDR2 SASEGT. In nucleotides, the CDR3 is TGTGCCAGCAGTGACGTTAGCGGGGGGGATTACGAGCAGTACTTC. Amino acids: CASSDVSGGDYEQYF.

This chain connects TRBV5-4 to TRBJ1-6; possible D gene TRBD1, 5 bases. Germline loops: CDR1 SGHNT, CDR2 YYREEE (reference sequence). V gave up 5 bases and J gave up 7 bases, with 16 bases separating them. The CDR3 is made up of 15 amino acids. The DNA of the CDR3 is TGTGCCAGCAGTTCGCAGGGATTAGGAAATTCACCCCTCCACTTT. Encoded protein: CASSSQGLGNSPLHF.

This chain connects TRBV19 to TRBJ2-7; TRBD2 might be the D (6 bases). Trimming stripped 6 bases from V and 7 bases from J, with 25 bases between. CDR1 is LNHDA, CDR2 SQIVND, per germline (reference sequence). The CDR3 is 16 residues long. The CDR3: CASSPERAGIALEQYF. The CDR3 DNA sequence: TGTGCCAGTAGCCCAGAGCGGGCGGGGATCGCCCTGGAGCAGTACTTC.

The V and J genes are TRBV28 and TRBJ1-2; D possibly corresponds to TRBD1 (6 bases). Between the trimmed V and J ends, which lost 6 bases and 4 bases, there was a span of 21 bases. This CDR3 is 16 amino acids long. The germline gives CDR1 MDHEN, CDR2 SYDVKM. This chain's CDR3 is CASRPGTSRTSYGYTF. CDR3 bases: TGTGCCAGCAGGCCAGGGACATCCAGAACCTCCTATGGCTACACCTTC.

The chain couples TRBV19 to TRBJ2-2; D remains ambiguous. Germline lookup yields CDR1 LNHDA and CDR2 SQIVND (reference sequence). V was shortened by 4 bases and J by 5 bases, with 5 bases between the two germline ends. This CDR3 has 12 residues. DNA for the CDR3: TGTGCCAGTAGTAGACATACCGGGGAGCTGTTTTTT. Its translation: CASSRHTGELFF.

V and J are TRBV6-4 and TRBJ2-1; 10 bases fit TRBD2. V gave up 2 bases and J gave up 2 bases; unmatched junction bases: 0. Per the germline V gene, CDR1 is MRHNA and CDR2 is SNTAGT. This CDR3 has 15 residues. CDR3 DNA sequence: TGTGCCAGCAGTGACACTAGCGGGACCTACAATGAGCAGTTCTTC. Encoded protein: CASSDTSGTYNEQFF.

J is TRBJ1-2 and V is TRBV5-1; D perhaps matches TRBD1 (5 bases). Germline assignment: CDR1 SGHRS and CDR2 YFSETQ. The CDR3 totals 14 residues. The germline V and J ends were trimmed by 4 bases and 7 bases, with 17 bases remaining between them. The DNA for the CDR3 is TGCGCCAGCAGCGGAGGGACGGCAGAGCTTGGCTACACCTTC. Protein: CASSGGTAELGYTF.

This chain connects TRBV20-1 to TRBJ1-1; D call uncertain. Trimming pared 3 bases from V and 9 bases from J, leaving 11 bases between. The CDR3 runs 11 residues. CDR1 is DFQATT and CDR2 is SNEGSKA in the germline V gene (reference sequence). The CDR3 region is CSARGGSKAFF. The CDR3 region has the DNA TGCAGTGCTAGGGGAGGGTCTAAAGCTTTCTTT.

With regard to this clone: One end of the junction varies from germline; a read error may be responsible. The rearrangement joins TRBV12-5 to TRBJ2-3; the match to TRBD2 covers 7 bases. This CDR3 region has 13 residues. The germline CDR1 and CDR2 sequences are LGHNT and FRNRAP. The CDR3 spells CASGLPAGGGGQF. CDR3 nucleotide sequence: TGTGCTAGTGGTTTGCCAGCCGGCGGCGGGGGTCAATTT.

This clone was recorded only once. This chain uses TRBV19 with TRBJ1-5; 7 bases are a match to TRBD1. The CDR3 totals 17 residues. Per the germline V gene, CDR1 is LNHDA and CDR2 is SQIVND (reference sequence). Unmatched junction bases numbered 14, after V lost 5 bases and J lost 4 bases. In DNA, the CDR3 is TGTGCCAGTAGTGCCCGGACAGGTCACTCTCCAAATCAGCCCCAGCATTTT. The encoded protein is CASSARTGHSPNQPQHF.

This clone has just one count. The chain is built from TRBV27 and TRBJ1-6, with D perhaps TRBD1 (6 bases). The CDR3 spans 16 residues. Trimming removed 5 bases at V and 7 bases at J, with 18 bases between. CDR1 and CDR2 (germline): MNHEY, SMNVEV (reference sequence). CDR3 nucleotide sequence: TGTGCCAGCAGTAAAACCGGGACAACCAAAAATTCACCCCTCCACTTT. Translating it yields CASSKTGTTKNSPLHF.

J is TRBJ1-1 and V is TRBV7-8; TRBD1 agrees at 7 bases. J lost 7 bases, V lost 6 bases, and 11 bases had no gene match. The CDR3 has 14 amino acids. Germline V gene sequence: CDR1 SGHVS, CDR2 FQNEAQ. The CDR3 loop is CASRPTLQGIEAFF. In DNA, the CDR3 is TGTGCCAGCAGACCAACCTTACAGGGGATTGAAGCTTTCTTT.

The chain carries TRBV5-1 and TRBJ1-1, with 8 bases lining up with TRBD1. The length of the CDR3 is 15 residues. V lost 5 bases to trimming and J lost 9 bases; unmatched junction nucleotides: 15. Germline loops: CDR1 SGHRS, CDR2 YFSETQ. Here the CDR3 DNA reads TGCGCCAGCAGGGGAGGGGCGGCGACAGGGGAAAAAGCTTTCTTT. Translation gives CASRGGAATGEKAFF.

The chain uses TRBV18 and TRBJ1-3; TRBD1 might be the D (6 bases). Germline CDR1 KGHSH, CDR2 LQKENI. The length of the CDR3 is 16 residues. V lost 4 bases to trimming and J lost 3 bases, with 16 bases between them. The CDR3 here is CASSLDRSNGGNTIYF. CDR3 coding DNA: TGTGCCAGCTCACTCGACAGGAGTAACGGTGGAAACACCATATATTTT.

The chain links TRBV19 to TRBJ1-2; 8 nucleotides align to TRBD1. This CDR3 spans 14 amino acids. Trimming took 3 bases from V and 0 from J; bases not matched to a gene: 0. Germline loops: CDR1 LNHDA, CDR2 SQIVND (reference sequence). In DNA form, the CDR3 reads TGTGCCAGTAGTATCAGGGGGCCTAACTATGGCTACACCTTC. It specifies CASSIRGPNYGYTF.

The chain joins TRBV18 to TRBJ2-1, with 9 positions matching TRBD1. The CDR3 contains 16 residues. With 4 bases clipped from V and 4 bases from J, the junction kept 8 bases outside the gene matches. CDR1 is KGHSH, CDR2 LQKENI, per germline. CDR3 sequence reads: CASSRTGTGLYNEQFF. For the CDR3, the DNA is TGTGCCAGCTCACGGACGGGGACAGGGCTATACAATGAGCAGTTCTTC.

This clone appeared once. This chain links TRBV28 with TRBJ1-5; perhaps TRBD1 as D (5 bases). The CDR3 has 14 amino acids. Germline-derived CDR1 and CDR2 are MDHEN and SYDVKM. The V end was cut by 7 bases, the J end by 0 bases, with 10 bases between. In nucleotides, the CDR3 is TGTGCCAGCACCCGGGGGGGTAGCAATCAGCCCCAGCATTTT. This sequence encodes CASTRGGSNQPQHF. Full variable domain (rest looked up from reference TRBV28 and TRBJ1-5): DVKVTQSSRYLVKRTGEKVFLECVQDMDHENMFWYRQDPGLGLRLIYFSYDVKMKEKGDIPEGYSVSREKKERFSLILESASTNQTSMYLCASTRGGSNQPQHFGDGTRLSIL.